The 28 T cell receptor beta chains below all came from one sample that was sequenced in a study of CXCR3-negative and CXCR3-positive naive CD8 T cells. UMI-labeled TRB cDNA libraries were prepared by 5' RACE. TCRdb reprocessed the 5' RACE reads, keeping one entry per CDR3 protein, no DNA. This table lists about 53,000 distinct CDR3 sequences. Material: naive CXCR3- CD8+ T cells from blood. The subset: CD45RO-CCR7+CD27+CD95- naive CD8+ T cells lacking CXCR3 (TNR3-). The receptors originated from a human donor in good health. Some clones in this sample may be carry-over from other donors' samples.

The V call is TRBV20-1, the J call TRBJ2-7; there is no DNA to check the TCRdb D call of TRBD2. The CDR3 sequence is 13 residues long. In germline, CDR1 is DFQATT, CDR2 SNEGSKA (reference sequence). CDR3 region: CSEKPGLLYEQYF.

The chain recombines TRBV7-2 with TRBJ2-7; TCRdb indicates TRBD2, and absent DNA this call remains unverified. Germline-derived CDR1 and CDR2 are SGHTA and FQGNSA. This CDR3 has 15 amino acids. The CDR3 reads CASSLTRDWSLEQYF.

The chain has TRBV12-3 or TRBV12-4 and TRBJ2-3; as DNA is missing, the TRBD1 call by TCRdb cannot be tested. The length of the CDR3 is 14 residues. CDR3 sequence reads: CASSSQGSTDTQYF.

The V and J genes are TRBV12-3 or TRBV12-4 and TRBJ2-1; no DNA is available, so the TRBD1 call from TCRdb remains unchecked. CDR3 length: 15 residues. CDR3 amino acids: CASNAQGSSYNEQFF.

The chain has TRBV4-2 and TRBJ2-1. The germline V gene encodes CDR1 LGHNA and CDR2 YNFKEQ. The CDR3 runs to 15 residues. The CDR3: CASSPEFSSYNEQFF.

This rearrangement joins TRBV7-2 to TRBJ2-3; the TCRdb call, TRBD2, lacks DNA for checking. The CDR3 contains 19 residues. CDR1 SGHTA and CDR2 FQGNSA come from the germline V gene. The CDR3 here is CASSLVTLAGAPRGDTQYF. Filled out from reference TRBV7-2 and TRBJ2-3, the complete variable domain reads GAGVSQSPSNKVTEKGKDVELRCDPISGHTALYWYRQSLGQGLEFLIYFQGNSAPDKSGLPSDRFSAERTGGSVSTLTIQRTQQEDSAVYLCASSLVTLAGAPRGDTQYFGPGTRLTVL.

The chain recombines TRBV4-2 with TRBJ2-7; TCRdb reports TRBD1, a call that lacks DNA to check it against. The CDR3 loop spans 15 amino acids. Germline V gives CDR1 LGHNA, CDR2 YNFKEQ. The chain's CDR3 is CASSQETGEFYEQYF.

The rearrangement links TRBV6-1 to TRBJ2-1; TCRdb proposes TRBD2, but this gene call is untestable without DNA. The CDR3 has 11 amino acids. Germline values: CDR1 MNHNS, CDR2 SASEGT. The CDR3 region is CASSESPEQFF.

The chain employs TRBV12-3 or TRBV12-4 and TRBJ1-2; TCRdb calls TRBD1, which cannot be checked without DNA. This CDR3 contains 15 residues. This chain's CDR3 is CASKSRQGSGYGYTF.

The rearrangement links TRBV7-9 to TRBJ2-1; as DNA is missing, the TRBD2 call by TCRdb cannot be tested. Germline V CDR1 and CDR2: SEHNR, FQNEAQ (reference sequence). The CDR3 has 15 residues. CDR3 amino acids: CASSPSGGRNNEQFF.

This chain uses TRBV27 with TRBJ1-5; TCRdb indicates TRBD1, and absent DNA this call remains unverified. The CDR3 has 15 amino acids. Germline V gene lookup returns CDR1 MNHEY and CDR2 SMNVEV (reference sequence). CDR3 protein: CASSPQGNSNQPQHF.

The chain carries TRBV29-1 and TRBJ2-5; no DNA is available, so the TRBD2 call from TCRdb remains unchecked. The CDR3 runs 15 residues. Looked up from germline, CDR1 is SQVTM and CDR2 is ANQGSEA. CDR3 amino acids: CSVEGVADNQETQYF.

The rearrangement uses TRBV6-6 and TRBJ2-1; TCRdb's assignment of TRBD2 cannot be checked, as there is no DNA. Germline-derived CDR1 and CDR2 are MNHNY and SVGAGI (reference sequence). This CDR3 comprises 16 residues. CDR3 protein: CASSYLLAGNYNEQFF.

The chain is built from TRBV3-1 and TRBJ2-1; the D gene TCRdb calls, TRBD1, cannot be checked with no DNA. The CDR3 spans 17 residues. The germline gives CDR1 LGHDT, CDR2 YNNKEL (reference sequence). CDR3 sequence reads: CASSPMITGTVSNEQFF.

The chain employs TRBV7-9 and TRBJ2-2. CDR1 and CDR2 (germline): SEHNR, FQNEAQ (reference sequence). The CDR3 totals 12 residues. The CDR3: CASSFFPGELFF.

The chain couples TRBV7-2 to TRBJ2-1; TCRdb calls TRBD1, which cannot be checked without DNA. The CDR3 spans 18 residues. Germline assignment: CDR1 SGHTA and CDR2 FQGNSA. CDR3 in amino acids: CASSSRDLTTRSYNEQFF.

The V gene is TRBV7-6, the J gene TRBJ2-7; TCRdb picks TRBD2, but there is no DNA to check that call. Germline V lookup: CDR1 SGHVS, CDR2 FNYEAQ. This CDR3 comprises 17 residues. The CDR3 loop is CASSLLGGGTAGYEQYF.

The CDR3 region is CASSGRQGRADTQYF. The V call is TRBV9, the J call TRBJ2-3; TCRdb calls TRBD1, which cannot be checked without DNA. There are 15 residues in the CDR3. The germline V gene has CDR1 SGDLS and CDR2 YYNGEE.

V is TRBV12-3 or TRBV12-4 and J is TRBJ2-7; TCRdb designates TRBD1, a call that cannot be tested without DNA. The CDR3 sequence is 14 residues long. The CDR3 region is CASSLVGASYEQYF.

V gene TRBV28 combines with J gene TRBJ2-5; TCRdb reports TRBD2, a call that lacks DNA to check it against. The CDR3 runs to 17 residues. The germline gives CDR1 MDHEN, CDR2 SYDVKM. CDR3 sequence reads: CASSPSVPAGILETQYF.

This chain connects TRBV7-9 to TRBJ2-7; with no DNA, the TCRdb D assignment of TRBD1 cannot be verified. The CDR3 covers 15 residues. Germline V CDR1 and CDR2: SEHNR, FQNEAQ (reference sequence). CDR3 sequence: CASSPAGQGPYEQYF.

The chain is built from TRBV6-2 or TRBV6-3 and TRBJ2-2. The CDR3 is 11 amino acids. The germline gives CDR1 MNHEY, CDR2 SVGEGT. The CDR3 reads CASSKGGELFF.

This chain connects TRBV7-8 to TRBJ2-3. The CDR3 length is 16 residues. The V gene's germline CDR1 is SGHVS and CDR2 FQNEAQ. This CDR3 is CASSKISTYVSDTQYF.

CDR3: CSVGDRVPYLNNEQFF. This chain joins TRBV29-1 and TRBJ2-1; TCRdb calls TRBD1, which cannot be checked without DNA. Germline V CDR1 and CDR2: SQVTM, ANQGSEA. The CDR3 has 16 amino acids.

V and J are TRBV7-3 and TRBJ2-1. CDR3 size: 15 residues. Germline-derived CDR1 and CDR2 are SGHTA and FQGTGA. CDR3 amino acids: CASSFYDSSYNEQFF.

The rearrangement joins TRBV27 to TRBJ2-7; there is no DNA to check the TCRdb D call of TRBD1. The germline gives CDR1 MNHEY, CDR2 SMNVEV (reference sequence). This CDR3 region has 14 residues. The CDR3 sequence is CASSLGTGGSEQYF.

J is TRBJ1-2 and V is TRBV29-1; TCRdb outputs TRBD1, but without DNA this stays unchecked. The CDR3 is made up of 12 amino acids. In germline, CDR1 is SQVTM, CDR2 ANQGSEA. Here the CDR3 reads CSVPGTGGGYTF.

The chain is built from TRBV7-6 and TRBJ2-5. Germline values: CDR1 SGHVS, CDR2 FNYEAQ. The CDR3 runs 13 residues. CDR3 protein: CASRGGNQETQYF.